This T cell receptor (delta chain) was sequenced in a study of gamma-delta T cells after stem cell transplantation. TCRdb reanalyzed the RT-PCR reads using CATT. The table includes roughly 1,400 delta-chain clones, roughly 2.3% detected once. By share of the sample, this clone is large (0.1 to 1%). Other DNA sequences of this sample code for an identical CDR3. The TCR sequence derives from a human donor. It is not recorded whose cells these are; they may come from a transplant donor. The source material was gamma-delta T cells.

In DNA, the CDR3 is TGTGCTCTTGGGGAACCAAAACCCTCGATCCTACTGAGTGTTAACTGGGGGATACCCGCGAGCTCCTGGGACACCCGACAGATGTTTTTC. It yields the protein CALGEPKPSILLSVNWGIPASSWDTRQMFF. V and J are TRDV1 and TRDJ3; the match to TRDD3 covers 12 bases. V was clipped by 1 base and J by 0 bases; unmatched bases: 34. CDR1 is TSWWSYY, CDR2 QGS, per germline. This CDR3 is 30 amino acids long.